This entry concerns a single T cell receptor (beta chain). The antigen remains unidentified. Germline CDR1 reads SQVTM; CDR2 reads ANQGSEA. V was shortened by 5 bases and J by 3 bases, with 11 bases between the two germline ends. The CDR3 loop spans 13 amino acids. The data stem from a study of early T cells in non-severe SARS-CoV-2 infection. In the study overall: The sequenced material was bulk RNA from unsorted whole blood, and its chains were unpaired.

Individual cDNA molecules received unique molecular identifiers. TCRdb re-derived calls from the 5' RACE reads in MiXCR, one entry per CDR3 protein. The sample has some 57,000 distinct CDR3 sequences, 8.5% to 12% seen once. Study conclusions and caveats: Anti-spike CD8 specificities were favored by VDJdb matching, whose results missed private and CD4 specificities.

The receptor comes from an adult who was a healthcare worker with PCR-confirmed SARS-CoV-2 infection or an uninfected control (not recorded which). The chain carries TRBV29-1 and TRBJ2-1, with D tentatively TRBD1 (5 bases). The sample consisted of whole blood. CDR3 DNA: TGCAGCGTTCCCACAGACAGCTACAATGAGCAGTTCTTC. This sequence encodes CSVPTDSYNEQFF.